This T cell receptor beta chain came from a study of shared clonotypes between healthy human individuals. Study as a whole: The composition of the donors was a couple of women and three men aged 18 to 49. Findings and limits, study-wide: An effect of sequencing depth on clonotype sharing among donors was expected. Enrolling few donors narrowed the genetic and exposure-history diversity that was represented.

Regarding this clone: Its antigen is currently unknown. Other nucleotide sequences from this sample produce the same CDR3.

Here immunoSEQ multiplex PCR was the method, and the copy in TCRdb shows in-frame clones only, minus some. The data contain millions of clones, roughly 95% of them singletons. Everyone who donated was a Caucasian adult who lived in Nashville, Tennessee. V was clipped by 1 base and J by 0 bases, with 6 bases between them. Germline lookup yields CDR1 MGHRA and CDR2 YSYEKL. The length of the CDR3 is 15 residues. V usage is TRBV4-1 and J usage is TRBJ2-2; D is undetermined. The specimen was naive CD4+ T cells sorted from blood. The sample's subset: CD45RA+ positively selected. This TCR derives from a man aged 18 to 30 in good health. DNA of the CDR3: TGCGCCAGCAGCCAAGGAAGAACGAACACCGGGGAGCTGTTTTTT. This translates into CASSQGRTNTGELFF.